This TCR beta chain originates from a study of control samples from healthy donors and cancer patients. This CDR3 has 18 amino acids. J gave up 2 bases and V 0 bases, and 12 bases lay outside the gene matches. From germline, CDR1 is ENHRY and CDR2 SYGVKD. Method: immunoSEQ multiplex PCR; TCRdb's copy keeps in-frame clones and lacks some. This repertoire shows around 70,000 clones, more than 80% found once; its top ten account for around a sixth. In its sample, this clone was seen once. Sequencing was performed on blood. This clonotype was obtained from a man in his fifties or sixties in good health. The genes are TRBV10-3 and TRBJ2-5; the match to TRBD2 covers 7 bases. This CDR3 is CAISESIWFPSGQETQYF. The CDR3 nucleotides are TGTGCCATCAGTGAGTCGATTTGGTTTCCTAGCGGACAAGAGACCCAGTACTTC.